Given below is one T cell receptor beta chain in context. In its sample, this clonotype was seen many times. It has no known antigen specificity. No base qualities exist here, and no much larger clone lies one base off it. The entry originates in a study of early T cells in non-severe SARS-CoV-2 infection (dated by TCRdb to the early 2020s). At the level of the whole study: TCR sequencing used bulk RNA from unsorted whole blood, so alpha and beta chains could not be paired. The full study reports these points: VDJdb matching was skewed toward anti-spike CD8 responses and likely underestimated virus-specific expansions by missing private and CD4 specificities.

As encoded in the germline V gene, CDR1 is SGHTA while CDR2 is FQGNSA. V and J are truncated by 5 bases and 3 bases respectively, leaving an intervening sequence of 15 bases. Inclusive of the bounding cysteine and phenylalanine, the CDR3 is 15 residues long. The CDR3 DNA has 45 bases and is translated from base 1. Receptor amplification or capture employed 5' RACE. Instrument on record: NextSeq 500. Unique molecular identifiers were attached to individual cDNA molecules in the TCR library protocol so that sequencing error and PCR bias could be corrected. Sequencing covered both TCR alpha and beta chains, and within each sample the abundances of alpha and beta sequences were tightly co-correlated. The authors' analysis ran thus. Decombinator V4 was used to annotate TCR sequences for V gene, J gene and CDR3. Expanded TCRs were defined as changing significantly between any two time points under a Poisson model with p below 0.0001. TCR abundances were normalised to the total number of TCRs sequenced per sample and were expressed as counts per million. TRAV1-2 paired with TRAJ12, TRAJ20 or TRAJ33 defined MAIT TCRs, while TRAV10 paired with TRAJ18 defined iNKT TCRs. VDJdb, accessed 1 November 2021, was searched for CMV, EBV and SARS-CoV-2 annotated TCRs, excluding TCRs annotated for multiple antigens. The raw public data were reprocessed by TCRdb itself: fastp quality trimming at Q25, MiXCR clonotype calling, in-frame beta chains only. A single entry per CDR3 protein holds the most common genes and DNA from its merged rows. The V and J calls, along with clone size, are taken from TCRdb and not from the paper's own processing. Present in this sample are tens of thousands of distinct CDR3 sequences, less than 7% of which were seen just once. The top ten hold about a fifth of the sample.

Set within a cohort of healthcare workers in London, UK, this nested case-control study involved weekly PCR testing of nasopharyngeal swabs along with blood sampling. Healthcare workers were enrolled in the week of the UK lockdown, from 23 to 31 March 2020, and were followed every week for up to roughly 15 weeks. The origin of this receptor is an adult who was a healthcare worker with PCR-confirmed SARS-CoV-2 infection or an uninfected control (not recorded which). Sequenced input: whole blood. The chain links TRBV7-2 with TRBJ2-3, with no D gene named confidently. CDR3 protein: CASSPREYRTDTQYF. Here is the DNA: TGTGCCAGCAGCCCTAGAGAATATCGGACAGATACGCAGTATTTT.